A selection of T cell receptor beta chains follows, all from one sample in a study of early T cells in non-severe SARS-CoV-2 infection. Via MiXCR, TCRdb re-called the 5' RACE reads, giving one row per CDR3 protein. In the table there are around 77,000 distinct CDR3 sequences, more than 14% of which are singletons. The sequencing here drew on whole blood, taken at baseline. Receptor source: an adult who was a healthcare worker with PCR-confirmed SARS-CoV-2 infection or an uninfected control (not recorded which). Each CDR3 is given with its conserved first and last residue. D genes are given only for firm matches. Clone sizes are shown as once, few or many counts, or a class when the clone is expanded.

d_gene,j_gene,abundance,v_gene,CDR3nt,CDR3aa
NA,TRBJ2-3,many,TRBV7-8,TGTGCCAGCAGCTTAGAGACCCACAATGCAGATACGCAGTATTTT,CASSLETHNADTQYF
TRBD1,TRBJ1-4,few,TRBV3-1,TGTGCCAGCAGCCACGTACAGGGGGCTAAAGAAAAACTGTTTTTT,CASSHVQGAKEKLFF
NA,TRBJ2-2,few,TRBV12-3/TRBV12-4,TGTGCCAGCGGCGCTCGGGGGACACGCCTGGGCACCGGGGAGCTGTTTTTT,CASGARGTRLGTGELFF
TRBD1,TRBJ2-5,few,TRBV30,TGTGCCTGGACGTCTTGGGACAGAGAGACCCAGTACTTC,CAWTSWDRETQYF
TRBD1,TRBJ2-5,few,TRBV5-1,TGCGCCAGCAGCTCCTCCGGGACAGAAGAGACCCAGTACTTC,CASSSSGTEETQYF
TRBD2,TRBJ2-1,few,TRBV28,TGTGCCAGCAGTTCCACCACTAGCGGGACGCACAATGAGCAGTTCTTC,CASSSTTSGTHNEQFF
NA,TRBJ1-3,many,TRBV2,TGTGCCAGCAGTGAGACAGGAACCCACTCTGGAAACACCATATATTTT,CASSETGTHSGNTIYF
NA,TRBJ2-1,many,TRBV19,TGTGCCAGTAGTATAAGGACAGCCTCCTACAATGAGCAGTTCTTC,CASSIRTASYNEQFF
TRBD1,TRBJ2-5,few,TRBV9,TGTGCCAGCAGCTCCGGACAGGGGGAAAAAACCCAGTACTTC,CASSSGQGEKTQYF
NA,TRBJ2-1,few,TRBV20-1,TGCAGTGCGGGACACCCAAGAACCAATGAGCAGTTCTTC,CSAGHPRTNEQFF
NA,TRBJ2-1,many,TRBV2,TGTGCCAGCAGTGTGGAGAAAAGCTCCTACAATGAGCAGTTCTTC,CASSVEKSSYNEQFF
TRBD2,TRBJ2-7,many,TRBV20-1,TGCAGTGCCCCAGGGGGGACTAGCCCATACGAGCAGTACTTC,CSAPGGTSPYEQYF
NA,TRBJ2-1,many,TRBV4-1,TGCGCCAGCAGCCAAGATAGTCTAGAGAGATATGAGCAGTTCTTC,CASSQDSLERYEQFF
NA,TRBJ2-6,many,TRBV20-1,TGCAGTGCTAGAGGACAGATCAGTTTTACCTCTGGGGCCAACGTCCTGACTTTC,CSARGQISFTSGANVLTF